These 10 T cell receptor beta chains were sequenced from one sample in a study of T cell responses to AZD1222 COVID-19 vaccine. Using immunoSEQ multiplex PCR, the repertoire was profiled, and TCRdb retains in-frame clones only, with some absent. The sample yields under 150,000 clones, approximately 85% seen once. The source was peripheral blood, collected on day 0 of MenACWY control vaccination. The receptors originated from an adult in good health.

This clone was observed once. Other DNA sequences within the sample encode an identical CDR3. The chain's CDR3 is CAWSAGQVYGYTF. The CDR3 DNA reads TGTGCCTGGAGTGCGGGACAAGTCTATGGCTACACCTTC. The V and J genes are TRBV30 and TRBJ1-2; D is perhaps TRBD1 (6 bases). V was pared by 1 base and J by 4 bases, with 10 bases between. This CDR3 comprises 13 residues. Germline V gene data show CDR1 as GTSNPN and CDR2 as SVGIG (reference sequence).

The chain combines TRBV7-2 with TRBJ1-2; D uncertain. V lost 1 base and J lost 7, with 16 bases in between. Germline loops: CDR1 SGHTA, CDR2 FQGNSA. This CDR3 region has 15 residues. The CDR3 bases are TGTGCCAGCAGCTTAGTTGGAGGGTCCTGGGGTGGCTACACCTTC. Amino acids: CASSLVGGSWGGYTF.

This rearrangement joins TRBV19 to TRBJ1-1; no firm D call. This CDR3 region has 15 residues. Germline values: CDR1 LNHDA, CDR2 SQIVND (reference sequence). Deletions cut 6 bases from V and 7 bases from J, with 21 bases between. The CDR3 reads CASSAQAGSRHEAFF. CDR3 sequence (DNA): TGTGCCAGTAGCGCGCAGGCAGGCAGTCGGCATGAAGCTTTCTTT.

J is TRBJ1-5 and V is TRBV3-1 (or the pseudogene TRBV3-2); 9 bases are a match to TRBD1. Per germline, CDR1 LGHDT and CDR2 YNNKEL (reference sequence). V shed 4 bases and J 3 bases; nucleotides not matched to a gene: 4. The CDR3 runs to 15 residues. The CDR3 loop is CASSPQGATNQPQHF. The CDR3 region has the DNA TGTGCCAGCAGCCCACAGGGGGCGACCAATCAGCCCCAGCATTTT.

This clone was seen a handful of times. The chain employs TRBV6-5 and TRBJ1-1; D is ambiguous. The CDR3 consists of 11 residues. The germline gives CDR1 MNHEY, CDR2 SVGAGI. V was pared by 7 bases and J by 12 bases, with 15 bases between. The CDR3 is CASNSFGETFF. As DNA, the CDR3 is TGTGCCAGCAACTCCTTTGGCGAGACTTTCTTT.

V usage is TRBV19 and J usage is TRBJ1-3; D is unclear. Germline lookup yields CDR1 LNHDA and CDR2 SQIVND (reference sequence). The CDR3 has 14 residues. Trimming cost V 4 bases and J 0 bases, with 7 bases left between them. The CDR3, as DNA: TGTGCCAGTAGTAGAGGGATCTCTGGAAACACCATATATTTT. Translation: CASSRGISGNTIYF.

Regarding this clone: An end of the junction differs from the germline gene, which may be a read error. This chain links TRBV7-7 with TRBJ2-5; 7 bases map to TRBD1. The length of the CDR3 is 14 residues. Per the germline V gene, CDR1 is SSHAT and CDR2 is FNYEAQ (reference sequence). CDR3 in DNA: TGTGCTAGCAGCTCGACAGGGACCCAAGAGACCCAGTACTTC. Protein product: CASSSTGTQETQYF.

Comments on this clone: Other DNA variants within this sample encode the same CDR3. This rearrangement joins TRBV5-1 to TRBJ2-3; no clear D. Germline V gene data show CDR1 as SGHRS and CDR2 as YFSETQ. This CDR3 has 12 residues. V lost 0 bases, J lost 5 bases, and 4 bases lay in between. The CDR3 sequence is CASSLAGDTQYF. The CDR3 DNA sequence: TGCGCCAGCAGCTTGGCGGGAGATACGCAGTATTTT.

The rearrangement links TRBV30 to TRBJ2-6, with no clear D. Germline CDR1 GTSNPN, CDR2 SVGIG (reference sequence). V shed 5 bases and J shed 6 bases, with 5 bases lying between them. There are 11 residues in the CDR3. The CDR3 reads CAWAMANVLTF. The DNA of the CDR3 is TGTGCCTGGGCCATGGCCAACGTCCTGACTTTC. The variable domain in full, completed from reference TRBV30 and TRBJ2-6, reads SQTIHQWPATLVQPVGSPLSLECTVEGTSNPNLYWYRQAAGRGLQLLFYSVGIGQISSEVPQNLSASRPQDRQFILSSKKLLLSDSGFYLCAWAMANVLTFGAGSRLTVL.

This clone has just a few counts. V gene TRBV4-2 combines with J gene TRBJ1-2, with a tentative D call TRBD1 (5 bases). From germline, CDR1 is LGHNA and CDR2 YNFKEQ. CDR3 length equals 15 residues. Trimming removed 0 bases from V and 2 bases from J, with 10 bases in between. The CDR3 DNA reads TGTGCCAGCAGCCAAGATTGGGCAGGGAACTATGGCTACACCTTC. The encoded protein is CASSQDWAGNYGYTF.